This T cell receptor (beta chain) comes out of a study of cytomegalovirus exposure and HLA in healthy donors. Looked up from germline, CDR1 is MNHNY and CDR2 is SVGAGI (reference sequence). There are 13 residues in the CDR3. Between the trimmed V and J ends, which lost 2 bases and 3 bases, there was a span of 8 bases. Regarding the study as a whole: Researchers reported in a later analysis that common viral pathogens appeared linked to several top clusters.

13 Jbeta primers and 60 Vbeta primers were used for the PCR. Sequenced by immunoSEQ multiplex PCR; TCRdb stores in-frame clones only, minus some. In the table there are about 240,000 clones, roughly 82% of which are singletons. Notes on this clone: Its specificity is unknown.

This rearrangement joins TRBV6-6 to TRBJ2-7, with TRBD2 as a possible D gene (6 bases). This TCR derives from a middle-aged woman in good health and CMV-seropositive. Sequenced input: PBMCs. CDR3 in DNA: TGTGCCAGCAGTTACGGGACTCGCTACGAGCAGTACTTC. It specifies CASSYGTRYEQYF.